A selection of T cell receptor beta chains follows, all from one sample in a study of T cell responses to AZD1222 COVID-19 vaccine. Data came from immunoSEQ multiplex PCR; TCRdb stores just in-frame clones and leaves some out. The sample has roughly 75,000 clones, 65% to 85% seen once. This sample comprised peripheral blood, obtained on day 0 of AZD1222 vaccination. These receptors all stem from an adult in good health. Each CDR3 is given with its conserved first and last residue. The D gene is left open where the match is weak.

TRBJ1-2 | TRBD1 | TRBV4-2 | CASSHTETGDGYTF
TRBJ1-1 | NA | TRBV6-5 | CASSYGGVGSTEAFF
TRBJ1-2 | TRBD1 | TRBV6-2/TRBV6-3 | CASRRTTGGYGYTF
TRBJ1-2 | TRBD1 | TRBV5-4 | CASSLAGQAYGYTF
TRBJ1-1 | NA | TRBV29-1 | CSAGGRATEAFF
TRBJ1-3 | NA | TRBV3-1/TRBV3-2 | CASSQGWRGGSGNTIYF
TRBJ2-1 | NA | TRBV15 | CATSAGSSYNEQFF
TRBJ2-1 | TRBD2 | TRBV4-3 | CASSQSLAGGHEQFF
TRBJ2-7 | NA | TRBV28 | CASSLKEKPPGQKFSYEQYF
TRBJ2-7 | NA | TRBV7-2 | CASSPSGGVFYEQYF
TRBJ1-5 | NA | TRBV28 | CASRSGYQPQHF
TRBJ2-5 | NA | TRBV5-1 | CASSPNTKQETQYF
TRBJ1-2 | NA | TRBV3-1/TRBV3-2 | CASSQAKAPGEGGGYTF
TRBJ2-7 | TRBD1 | TRBV7-2 | CASSFTRTGGSEQYF
TRBJ1-2 | NA | TRBV20-1 | CSARDPGGYTF
TRBJ2-1 | TRBD2 | TRBV7-9 | CASSFTLASGGTNEQFF
TRBJ2-7 | NA | TRBV7-2 | CASSLEDYSNEQYF
TRBJ2-5 | TRBD2 | TRBV30 | CAWSRLAGRPQETQYF
TRBJ1-2 | NA | TRBV30 | CASKTAIYGYTF
TRBJ1-6 | NA | TRBV5-1 | CASSHEAMGSPLHF
TRBJ1-4 | NA | TRBV10-3 | CAISESSELNEKLFF
TRBJ1-5 | NA | TRBV7-9 | CASSQALGSNQPQHF
TRBJ2-2 | TRBD1 | TRBV20-1 | CSANDPGQPTTGELFF
TRBJ2-1 | NA | TRBV5-1 | CASSLAAGPRFNEQFF
TRBJ1-2 | TRBD1 | TRBV7-9 | CASSFRDRGNNGYTF
TRBJ1-6 | TRBD1 | TRBV28 | CASSGARTGISPLHF
TRBJ1-2 | NA | TRBV30 | CAWSVLVAYDGYTF
TRBJ2-2 | TRBD2 | TRBV7-2 | CASSPYGLAGGPNTGELFF
TRBJ1-2 | NA | TRBV9 | CASSEVRVGYGYTF
TRBJ1-6 | TRBD1 | TRBV7-9 | CASTSDRTNSPLHF
TRBJ2-1 | NA | TRBV11-3 | CASSLDQGGTSSYNEQFF
TRBJ2-5 | NA | TRBV23-1 | CASLDNVTQYF
TRBJ1-6 | NA | TRBV2 | CASSEGVSYNSPLHF
TRBJ1-5 | NA | TRBV28 | CASSLRQTRGYQPQHF
TRBJ2-3 | NA | TRBV4-2 | CASSQESRAGGDTQYF
TRBJ1-5 | NA | TRBV6-1 | CASSETSLQPQHF
TRBJ1-1 | NA | TRBV10-3 | CAIGDTGYTEAFF
TRBJ2-7 | NA | TRBV4-3 | CASSQPEGGAYEQYF
TRBJ2-3 | TRBD2 | TRBV27 | CASSPTGGAITDTQYF